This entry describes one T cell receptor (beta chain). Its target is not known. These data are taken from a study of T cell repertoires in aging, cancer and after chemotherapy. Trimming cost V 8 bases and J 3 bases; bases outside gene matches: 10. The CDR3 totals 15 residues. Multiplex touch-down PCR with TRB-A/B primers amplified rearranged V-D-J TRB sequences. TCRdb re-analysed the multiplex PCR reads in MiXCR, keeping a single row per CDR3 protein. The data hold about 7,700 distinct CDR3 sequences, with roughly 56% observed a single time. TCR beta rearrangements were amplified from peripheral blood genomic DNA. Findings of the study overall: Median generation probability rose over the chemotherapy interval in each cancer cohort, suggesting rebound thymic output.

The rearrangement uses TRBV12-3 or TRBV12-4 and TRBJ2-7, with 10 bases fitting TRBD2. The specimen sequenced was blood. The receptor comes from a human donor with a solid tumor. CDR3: CASGGDGLADYEQYF. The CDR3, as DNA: TGTGCCAGCGGGGGGGATGGACTAGCGGACTACGAGCAGTACTTC.